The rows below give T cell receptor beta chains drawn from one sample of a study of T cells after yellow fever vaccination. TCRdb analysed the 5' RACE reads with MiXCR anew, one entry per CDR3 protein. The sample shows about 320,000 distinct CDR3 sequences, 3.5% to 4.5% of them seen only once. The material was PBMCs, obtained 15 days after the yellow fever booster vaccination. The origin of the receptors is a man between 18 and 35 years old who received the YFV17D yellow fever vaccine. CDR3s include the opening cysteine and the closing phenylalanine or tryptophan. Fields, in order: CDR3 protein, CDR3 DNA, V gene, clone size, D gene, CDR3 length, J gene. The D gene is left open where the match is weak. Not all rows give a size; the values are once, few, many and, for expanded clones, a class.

CDR3: CASYDRGTNEKLFF; DNA: TGTGCCAGTTACGACAGGGGAACTAATGAAAAACTGTTTTTT; V: TRBV6-6; size: .; D: TRBD1; length: 14; J: TRBJ1-4
CDR3: CASRPAGARDTQYF; DNA: TGTGCCAGCAGACCGGCGGGAGCAAGAGATACGCAGTATTTT; V: TRBV7-2; size: few; D: TRBD2; length: 14; J: TRBJ2-3
CDR3: CSLVRGESYNEQFF; DNA: TGCAGTTTAGTTCGGGGGGAGTCGTACAATGAGCAGTTCTTC; V: TRBV20-1; size: .; D: TRBD2; length: 14; J: TRBJ2-1
CDR3: CASSTGISNSEQYF; DNA: TGTGCCAGCAGCACCGGGATTAGCAACTCCGAGCAGTACTTC; V: TRBV7-2; size: many; D: .; length: 14; J: TRBJ2-7
CDR3: CASSLRTGANTGELFF; DNA: TGCGCCAGCAGCCTAAGGACCGGGGCGAACACCGGGGAGCTGTTTTTT; V: TRBV4-1; size: many; D: .; length: 16; J: TRBJ2-2
CDR3: CASSLSTGGALIYYEQYF; DNA: TGTGCCAGCAGCTTGTCGACCGGGGGGGCCTTGATTTACTACGAGCAGTACTTC; V: TRBV5-4; size: .; D: TRBD2; length: 18; J: TRBJ2-7
CDR3: CSARAGGMNTEAFF; DNA: TGCAGTGCTAGAGCAGGGGGCATGAACACTGAAGCTTTCTTT; V: TRBV20-1; size: many; D: TRBD1; length: 14; J: TRBJ1-1
CDR3: CSDARSGGRYTDTQYF; DNA: TGCAGTGACGCGAGGAGCGGGGGGCGATACACAGATACGCAGTATTTT; V: TRBV20-1; size: many; D: TRBD2; length: 16; J: TRBJ2-3
CDR3: CASSLRVAGGGENEQFF; DNA: TGTGCCAGCAGCCTCCGGGTAGCGGGCGGGGGGGAAAATGAGCAGTTCTTC; V: TRBV4-2; size: many; D: TRBD2; length: 17; J: TRBJ2-1
CDR3: CASVSGHSYQETQYF; DNA: TGTGCCAGTGTTTCGGGACATTCGTACCAAGAGACCCAGTACTTC; V: TRBV3-1; size: many; D: .; length: 15; J: TRBJ2-5
CDR3: CASSQLRAGLTNEKLFF; DNA: TGTGCCAGCAGCCAGCTCAGGGCGGGACTCACTAATGAAAAACTGTTTTTT; V: TRBV3-1; size: few; D: .; length: 17; J: TRBJ1-4
CDR3: CASSVGLWGYTF; DNA: TGTGCCAGCAGTGTCGGACTGTGGGGCTACACCTTC; V: TRBV25-1; size: few; D: .; length: 12; J: TRBJ1-2
CDR3: CATSDPPRTDTQYF; DNA: TGTGCCACCAGTGATCCCCCCAGGACAGATACGCAGTATTTT; V: TRBV24-1; size: few; D: .; length: 14; J: TRBJ2-3
CDR3: CASSQGTGRHEQFF; DNA: TGTGCCAGCAGCCAAGGGACAGGGAGGCATGAGCAGTTCTTC; V: TRBV7-2; size: .; D: TRBD1; length: 14; J: TRBJ2-1
CDR3: CSARDTGGNTIYF; DNA: TGCAGTGCTAGAGATACAGGGGGCAACACCATATATTTT; V: TRBV20-1; size: few; D: TRBD1; length: 13; J: TRBJ1-3
CDR3: CSARDPGGTYNEQFF; DNA: TGCAGTGCTAGAGATCCAGGGGGTACCTACAATGAGCAGTTCTTC; V: TRBV20-1; size: many; D: TRBD1; length: 15; J: TRBJ2-1
CDR3: CASSLERPTDTQYF; DNA: TGCGCCAGCAGCTTGGAACGGCCCACAGATACGCAGTATTTT; V: TRBV5-1; size: few; D: .; length: 14; J: TRBJ2-3
CDR3: CASSEGGEQFF; DNA: TGTGCCAGCAGTGAGGGGGGTGAGCAGTTCTTC; V: TRBV6-2/TRBV6-3; size: .; D: .; length: 11; J: TRBJ2-1
CDR3: CSASEVPGRDTQYF; DNA: TGCAGTGCTAGTGAGGTACCGGGGCGCGATACGCAGTATTTT; V: TRBV20-1; size: few; D: .; length: 14; J: TRBJ2-3
CDR3: CASSYTRELDNEQFF; DNA: TGTGCCAGCAGTTATACGCGGGAGCTAGACAATGAGCAGTTCTTC; V: TRBV12-3/TRBV12-4; size: many; D: TRBD2; length: 15; J: TRBJ2-1